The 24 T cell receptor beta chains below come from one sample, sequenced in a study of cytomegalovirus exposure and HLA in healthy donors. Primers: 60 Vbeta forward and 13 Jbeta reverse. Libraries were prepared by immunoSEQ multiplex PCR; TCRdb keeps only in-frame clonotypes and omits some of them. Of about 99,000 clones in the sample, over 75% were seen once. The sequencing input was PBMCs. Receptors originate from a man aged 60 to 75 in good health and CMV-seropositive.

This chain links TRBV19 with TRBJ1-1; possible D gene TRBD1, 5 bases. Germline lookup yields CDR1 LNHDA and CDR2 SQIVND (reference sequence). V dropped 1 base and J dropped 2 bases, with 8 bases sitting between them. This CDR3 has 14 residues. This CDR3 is CASSIVGANTEAFF. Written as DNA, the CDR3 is TGTGCCAGTAGTATAGTAGGGGCCAACACTGAAGCTTTCTTT.

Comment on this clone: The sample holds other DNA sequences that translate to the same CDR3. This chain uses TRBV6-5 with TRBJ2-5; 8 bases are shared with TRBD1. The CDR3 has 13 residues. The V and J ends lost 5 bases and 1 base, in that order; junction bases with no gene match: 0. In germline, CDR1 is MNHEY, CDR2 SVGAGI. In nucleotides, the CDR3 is TGTGCCAGCAGTACAGGGGGCCAAGAGACCCAGTACTTC. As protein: CASSTGGQETQYF.

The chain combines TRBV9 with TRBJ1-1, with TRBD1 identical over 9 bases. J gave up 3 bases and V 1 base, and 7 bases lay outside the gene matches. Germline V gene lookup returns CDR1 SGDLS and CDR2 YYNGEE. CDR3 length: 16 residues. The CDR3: CASSVTLRTGDTEAFF. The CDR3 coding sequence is TGTGCCAGCAGCGTAACCCTACGGACAGGGGACACTGAAGCTTTCTTT.

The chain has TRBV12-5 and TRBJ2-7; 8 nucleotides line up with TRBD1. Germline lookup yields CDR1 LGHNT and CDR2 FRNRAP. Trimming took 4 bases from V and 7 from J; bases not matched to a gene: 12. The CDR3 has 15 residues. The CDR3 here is CASGSGTGRSGEQYF. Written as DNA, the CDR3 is TGTGCTAGTGGTTCCGGGACAGGAAGGTCGGGTGAGCAGTACTTC. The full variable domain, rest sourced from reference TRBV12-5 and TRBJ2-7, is DARVTQTPRHKVTEMGQEVTMRCQPILGHNTVFWYRQTMMQGLELLAYFRNRAPLDDSGMPKDRFSAEMPDATLATLKIQPSEPRDSAVYFCASGSGTGRSGEQYFGPGTRLTVT.

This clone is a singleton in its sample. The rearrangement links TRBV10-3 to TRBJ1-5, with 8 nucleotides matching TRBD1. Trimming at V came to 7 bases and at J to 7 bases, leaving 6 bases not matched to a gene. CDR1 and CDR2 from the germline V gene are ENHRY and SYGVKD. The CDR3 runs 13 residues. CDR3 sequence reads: CAINGQGGQPQHF. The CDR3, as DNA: TGTGCCATCAACGGACAGGGAGGGCAGCCCCAGCATTTT.

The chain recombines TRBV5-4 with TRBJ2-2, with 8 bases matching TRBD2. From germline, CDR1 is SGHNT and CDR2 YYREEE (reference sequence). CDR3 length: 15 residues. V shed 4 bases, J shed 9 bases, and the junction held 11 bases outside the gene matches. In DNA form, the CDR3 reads TGTGCCAGCAGCGTTACGACTAGCGCCGGCCGGGAGCTGTTTTTT. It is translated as CASSVTTSAGRELFF.

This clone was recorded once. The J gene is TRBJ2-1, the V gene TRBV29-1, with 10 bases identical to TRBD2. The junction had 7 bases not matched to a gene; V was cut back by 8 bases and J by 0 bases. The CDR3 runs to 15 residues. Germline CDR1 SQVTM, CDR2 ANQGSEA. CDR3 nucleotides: TGCAGCATGATTGGACTAGCGGACTCCTACAATGAGCAGTTCTTC. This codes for CSMIGLADSYNEQFF.

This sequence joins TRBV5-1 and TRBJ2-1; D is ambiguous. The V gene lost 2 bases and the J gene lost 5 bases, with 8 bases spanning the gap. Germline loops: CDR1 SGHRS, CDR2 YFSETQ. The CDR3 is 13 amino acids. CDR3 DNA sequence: TGCGCCAGCAGCTTAAACAGTAACAATGAGCAGTTCTTC. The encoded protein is CASSLNSNNEQFF.

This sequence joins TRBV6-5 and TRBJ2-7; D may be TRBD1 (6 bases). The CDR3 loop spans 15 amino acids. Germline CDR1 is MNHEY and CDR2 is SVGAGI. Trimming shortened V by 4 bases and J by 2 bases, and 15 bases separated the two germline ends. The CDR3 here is CASSSPRGTAYEQYF. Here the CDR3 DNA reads TGTGCCAGCAGTTCCCCCAGGGGAACGGCCTACGAGCAGTACTTC.

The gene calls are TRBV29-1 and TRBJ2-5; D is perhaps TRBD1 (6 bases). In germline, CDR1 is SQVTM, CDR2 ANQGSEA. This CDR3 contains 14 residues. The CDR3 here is CSVIGRGTEETQYF. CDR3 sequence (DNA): TGCAGTGTAATCGGAAGGGGGACGGAGGAGACCCAGTACTTC. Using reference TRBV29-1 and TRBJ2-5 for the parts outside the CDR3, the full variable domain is SAVISQKPSRDICQRGTSLTIQCQVDSQVTMMFWYRQQPGQSLTLIATANQGSEATYESGFVIDKFPISRPNLTFSTLTVSNMSPEDSSIYLCSVIGRGTEETQYFGPGTRLLVL.

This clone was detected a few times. DNA of the CDR3: TGTGCCAGCAGGGGACAGGTGTTGAACACTGAAGCTTTCTTT. Translated, it gives CASRGQVLNTEAFF. The chain is built from TRBV6-6 and TRBJ1-1; 8 bases align to TRBD1. V dropped 6 bases and J dropped 0; count of bases not matched to a gene: 3. This CDR3 contains 14 residues. Germline CDR1 is MNHNY and CDR2 is SVGAGI (reference sequence).

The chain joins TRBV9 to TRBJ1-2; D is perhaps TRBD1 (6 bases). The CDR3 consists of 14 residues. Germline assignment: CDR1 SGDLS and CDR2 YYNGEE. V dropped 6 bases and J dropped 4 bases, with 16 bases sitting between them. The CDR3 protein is CASTAGGDIYGYTF. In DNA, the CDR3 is TGTGCCAGCACCGCCGGGGGGGACATCTATGGCTACACCTTC.

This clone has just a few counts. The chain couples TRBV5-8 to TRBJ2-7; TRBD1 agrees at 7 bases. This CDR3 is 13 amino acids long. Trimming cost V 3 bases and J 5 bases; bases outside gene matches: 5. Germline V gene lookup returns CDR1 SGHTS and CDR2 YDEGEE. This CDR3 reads CASSSGQLHEQYF. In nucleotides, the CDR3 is TGTGCCAGCAGCTCGGGACAGCTCCACGAGCAGTACTTC.

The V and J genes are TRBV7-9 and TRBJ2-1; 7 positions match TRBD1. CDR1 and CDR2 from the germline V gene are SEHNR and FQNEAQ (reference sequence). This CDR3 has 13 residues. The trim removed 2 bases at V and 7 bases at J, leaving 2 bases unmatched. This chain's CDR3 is CASSLQGENEQFF. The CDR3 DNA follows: TGTGCCAGCAGCTTACAGGGGGAGAATGAGCAGTTCTTC.

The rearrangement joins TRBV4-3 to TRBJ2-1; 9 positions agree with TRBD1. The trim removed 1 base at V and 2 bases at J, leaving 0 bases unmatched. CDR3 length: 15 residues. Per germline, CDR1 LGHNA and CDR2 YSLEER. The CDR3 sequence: CASSQGTGAYNEQFF. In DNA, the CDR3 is TGCGCCAGCAGCCAAGGGACAGGGGCCTACAATGAGCAGTTCTTC.

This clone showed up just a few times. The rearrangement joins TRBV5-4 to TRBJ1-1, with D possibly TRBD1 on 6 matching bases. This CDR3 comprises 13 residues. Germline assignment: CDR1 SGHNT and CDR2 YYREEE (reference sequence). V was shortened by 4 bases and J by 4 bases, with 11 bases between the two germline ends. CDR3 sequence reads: CASSPGQPTEAFF. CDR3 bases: TGTGCCAGCAGCCCTGGACAGCCCACTGAAGCTTTCTTT.

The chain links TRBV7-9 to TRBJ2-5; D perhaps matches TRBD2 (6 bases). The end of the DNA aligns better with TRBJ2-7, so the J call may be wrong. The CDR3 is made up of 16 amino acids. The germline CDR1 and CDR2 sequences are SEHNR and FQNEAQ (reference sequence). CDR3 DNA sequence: TGTGCCAGCAGCTCAAGGGGCGGGATCTCATTTCGCGAGCAGTACTTC. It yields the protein CASSSRGGISFREQYF.

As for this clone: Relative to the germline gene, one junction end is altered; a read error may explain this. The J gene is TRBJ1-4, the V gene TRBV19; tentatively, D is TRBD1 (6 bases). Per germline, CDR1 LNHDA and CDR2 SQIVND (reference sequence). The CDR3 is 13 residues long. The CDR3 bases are TGTGCCAGTAGTCTCCGGACAGAAGAAAGACTGTTTTTT. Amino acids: CASSLRTEERLFF. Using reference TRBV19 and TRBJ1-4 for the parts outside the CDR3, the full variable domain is DGGITQSPKYLFRKEGQNVTLSCEQNLNHDAMYWYRQDPGQGLRLIYYSQIVNDFQKGDIAEGYSVSREKKESFPLTVTSAQKNPTAFYLCASSLRTEERLFFGSGTQLSVL.

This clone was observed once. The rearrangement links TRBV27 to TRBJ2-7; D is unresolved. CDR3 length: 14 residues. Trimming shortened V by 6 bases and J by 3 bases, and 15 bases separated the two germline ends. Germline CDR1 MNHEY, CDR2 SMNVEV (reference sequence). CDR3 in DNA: TGTGCCAGCAGGCCAAGTGGCCCCTTCTACGAGCAGTACTTC. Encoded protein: CASRPSGPFYEQYF.

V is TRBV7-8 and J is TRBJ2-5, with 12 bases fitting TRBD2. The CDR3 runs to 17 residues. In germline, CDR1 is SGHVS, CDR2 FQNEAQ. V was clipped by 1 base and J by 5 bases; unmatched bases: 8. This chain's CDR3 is CASSLEGLAGGYETQYF. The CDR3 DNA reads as TGTGCCAGCAGCTTAGAAGGGCTAGCGGGGGGGTATGAGACCCAGTACTTC.

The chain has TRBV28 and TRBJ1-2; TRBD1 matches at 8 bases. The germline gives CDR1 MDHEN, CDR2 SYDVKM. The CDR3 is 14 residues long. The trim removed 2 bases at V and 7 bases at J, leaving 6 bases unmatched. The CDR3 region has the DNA TGTGCCAGCAGTTTACACACAGGGGGTTTTGGCTACACCTTC. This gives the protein CASSLHTGGFGYTF.

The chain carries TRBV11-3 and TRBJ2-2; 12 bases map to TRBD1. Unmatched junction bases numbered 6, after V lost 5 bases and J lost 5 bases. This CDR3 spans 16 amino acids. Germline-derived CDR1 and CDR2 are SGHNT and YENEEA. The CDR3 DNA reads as TGTGCCAGCAGCCCAGGGACAGGGGGCTCAACCGGGGAGCTGTTTTTT. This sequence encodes CASSPGTGGSTGELFF.

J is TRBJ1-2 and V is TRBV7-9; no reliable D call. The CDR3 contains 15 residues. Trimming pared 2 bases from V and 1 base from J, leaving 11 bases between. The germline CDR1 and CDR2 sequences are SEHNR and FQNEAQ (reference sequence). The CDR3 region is CASSLTIDVNYGYTF. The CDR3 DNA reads TGTGCCAGCAGCTTAACAATTGATGTTAACTATGGCTACACCTTC.

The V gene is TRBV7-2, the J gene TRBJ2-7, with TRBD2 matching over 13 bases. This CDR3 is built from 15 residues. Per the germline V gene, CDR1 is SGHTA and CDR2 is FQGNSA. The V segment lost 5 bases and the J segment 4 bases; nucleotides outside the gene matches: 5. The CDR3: CASSALAGGPYEQYF. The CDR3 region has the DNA TGTGCCAGCAGCGCACTAGCGGGGGGGCCATACGAGCAGTACTTC.